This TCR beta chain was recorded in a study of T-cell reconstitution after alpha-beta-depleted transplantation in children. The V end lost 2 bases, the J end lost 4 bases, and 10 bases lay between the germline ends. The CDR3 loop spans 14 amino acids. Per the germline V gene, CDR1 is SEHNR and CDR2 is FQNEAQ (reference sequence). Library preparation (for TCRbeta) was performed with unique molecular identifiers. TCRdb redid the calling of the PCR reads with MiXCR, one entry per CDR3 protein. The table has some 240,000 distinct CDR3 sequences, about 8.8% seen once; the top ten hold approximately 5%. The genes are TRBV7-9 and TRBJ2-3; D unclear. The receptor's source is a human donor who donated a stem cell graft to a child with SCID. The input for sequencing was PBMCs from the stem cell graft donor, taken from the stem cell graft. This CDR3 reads CASSLPTAADTQYF. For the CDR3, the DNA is TGTGCCAGCAGCTTACCGACTGCCGCAGATACGCAGTATTTT. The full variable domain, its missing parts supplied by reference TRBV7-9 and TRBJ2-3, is DTGVSQNPRHKITKRGQNVTFRCDPISEHNRLYWYRQTLGQGPEFLTYFQNEAQLEKSRLLSDRFSAERPKGSFSTLEIQRTEQGDSAMYLCASSLPTAADTQYFGPGTRLTVL.